This T cell receptor (beta chain) was recorded in a study of blood T cell repertoires in COVID-19 (dated by TCRdb to between 2020 and 2021). Context from the whole study: The collaborator samples originated in the United States, Italy and Spain and spanned the acute and convalescent phases of COVID-19. The sample metadata nearly always contained a de-identified subject ID, COVID-19 status, age in years and sex. Deeply sampled blood TCRbeta repertoires from subjects exposed to, actively infected with, or recovered from COVID-19 were included in the dataset. The repertoires were made available in a free public database intended to serve as a resource for research on the immune response to SARS-CoV-2. Where available, HLA class I and class II types were taken from metadata supplied by the sample provider and were not determined by assay-based typing. Samples were obtained from the ongoing ImmuneRACE study (first 160 participants) and from some 1,200 subjects provided by 6 global collaborators. The prospective study material was composed of cDNA or gDNA derived from T cells, B-cell-depleted T cells, or PBMCs. Points the paper makes about the study in general: How much clinical and demographic metadata was included differed by source and by participant, and the metadata was provided uncurated.

Participants in the prospective study were aged about 18 to 89 years, lived in some 24 United States geographic areas, and enrolled through a virtual design. Cohort assignment in the prospective study relied on participant-reported clinical history from a screening survey and a study questionnaire. Recovered participants in ImmuneRACE Cohort 3 were defined by two consecutive negative NP/OP PCR tests, clearance by a healthcare professional, or resolution of symptoms. In the prospective study, whole blood, serum and a nasopharyngeal or oropharyngeal swab were collected from each participant by mobile phlebotomists. Over a 2-month period, participants in the prospective study had the option of providing additional blood draws and questionnaires. Before DNA extraction, blood samples from the prospective study were shipped at room temperature or frozen. A note on this clone: The antigen it recognizes is unknown. The record has no base qualities; no much larger clone is one base away.

TCRbeta CDR3 regions were amplified from genomic DNA by means of the immunoSEQ Assay, a bias-controlled multiplex PCR. Turning to the authors' computational methods: The number of nucleated cells in each sample was estimated from the amplification of reference gene primers within the assay. Sequence reads were collapsed and filtered to measure the absolute abundance of every unique TCRbeta CDR3 rearrangement. For each sample, productive Simpson clonality was calculated as the square root of Simpson's diversity index over productive rearrangements. TCRdb stores this immuneACCESS table with in-frame sequences only. Part of the clones is absent; in the studies checked, under half of the shortfall reflects unresolved V genes, and no reason is known for the rest. That table gives V, J and clone size, and the DNA gave D and trimming. The sample records about 300,000 clones, around nine tenths of which are singletons. The biggest ten clones account for around 1.1% of the sample.

This clonotype was sampled from a woman aged 25-40 years who had recovered from COVID-19. The material sequenced was PBMCs or T cells enriched from blood (not recorded which).

The CDR3 reads as follows: CASSKNDRDHEQYF. The nucleotides are TGTGCCAGCAGTAAAAACGACAGGGACCACGAGCAGTACTTC. The chain is encoded by TRBV6-5 joined to TRBJ2-7; 7 junctional bases match TRBD1. From the cysteine through the phenylalanine, the CDR3 covers 14 amino acids. The entry retains the CDR3 DNA only, 42 bases that are in frame from base 1. CDR1 and CDR2 are read off the germline V gene as MNHEY and SVGAGI. Trimming accounts for 5 bases at V and 5 bases at J, while the number of junction bases matched to no gene is 9.